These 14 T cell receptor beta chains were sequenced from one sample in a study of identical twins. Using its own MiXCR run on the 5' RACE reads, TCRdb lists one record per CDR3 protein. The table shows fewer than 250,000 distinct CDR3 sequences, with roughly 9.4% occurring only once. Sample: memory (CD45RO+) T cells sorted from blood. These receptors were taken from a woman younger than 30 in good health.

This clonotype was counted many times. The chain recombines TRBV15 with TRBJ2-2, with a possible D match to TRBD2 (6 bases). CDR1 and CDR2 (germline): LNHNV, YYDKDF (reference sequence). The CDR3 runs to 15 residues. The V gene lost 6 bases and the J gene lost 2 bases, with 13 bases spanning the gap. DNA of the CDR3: TGTGCCACCAGAGCAGCACTAGCCAACACCGGGGAGCTGTTTTTT. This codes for CATRAALANTGELFF.

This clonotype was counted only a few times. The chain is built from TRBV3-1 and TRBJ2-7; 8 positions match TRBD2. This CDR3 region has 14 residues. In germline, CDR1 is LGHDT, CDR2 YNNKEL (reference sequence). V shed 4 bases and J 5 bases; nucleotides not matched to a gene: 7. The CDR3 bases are TGTGCCAGCAGCCTACTGACTAGCGTCCACGAGCAGTACTTC. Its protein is CASSLLTSVHEQYF.

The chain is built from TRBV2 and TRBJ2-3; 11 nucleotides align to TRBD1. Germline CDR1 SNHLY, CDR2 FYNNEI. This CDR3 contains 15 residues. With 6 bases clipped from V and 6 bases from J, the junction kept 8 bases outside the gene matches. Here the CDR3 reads CASRNRDRGSDTQYF. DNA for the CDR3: TGTGCCAGCAGAAACCGGGACAGGGGGTCGGATACGCAGTATTTT.

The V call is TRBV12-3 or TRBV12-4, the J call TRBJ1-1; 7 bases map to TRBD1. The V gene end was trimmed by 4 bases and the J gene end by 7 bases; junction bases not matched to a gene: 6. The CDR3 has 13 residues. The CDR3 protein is CASSWGQPSEAFF. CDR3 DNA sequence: TGTGCCAGCAGTTGGGGACAGCCAAGTGAAGCTTTCTTT.

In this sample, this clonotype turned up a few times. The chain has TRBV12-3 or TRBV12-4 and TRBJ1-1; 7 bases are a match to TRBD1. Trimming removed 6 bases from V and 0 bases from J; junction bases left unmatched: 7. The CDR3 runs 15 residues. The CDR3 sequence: CASSPQGQLNTEAFF. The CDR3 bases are TGTGCCAGCAGCCCGCAGGGACAGCTGAACACTGAAGCTTTCTTT.

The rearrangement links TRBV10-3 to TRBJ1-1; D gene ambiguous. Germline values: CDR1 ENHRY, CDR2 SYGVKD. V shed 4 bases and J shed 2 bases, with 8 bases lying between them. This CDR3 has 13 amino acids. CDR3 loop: CAISVSRNTEAFF. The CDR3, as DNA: TGTGCCATCAGTGTCTCGAGAAACACTGAAGCTTTCTTT.

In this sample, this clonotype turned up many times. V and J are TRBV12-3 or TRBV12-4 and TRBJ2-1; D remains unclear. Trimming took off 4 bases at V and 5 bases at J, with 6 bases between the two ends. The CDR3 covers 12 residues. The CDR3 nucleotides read TGTGCCAGCAGTTATAGTAACAATGAGCAGTTCTTC. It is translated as CASSYSNNEQFF.

This CDR3 is CASGLVPDGTTKETQYF. The CDR3 bases are TGTGCTAGTGGTTTGGTACCGGACGGGACGACAAAAGAGACCCAGTACTTC. This chain connects TRBV12-5 to TRBJ2-5; perhaps D is TRBD1 or TRBD2 (5 bases each). CDR3 length: 17 residues. Looked up from germline, CDR1 is LGHNT and CDR2 is FRNRAP. V lost 0 bases to trimming and J lost 3 bases, with 17 bases between them.

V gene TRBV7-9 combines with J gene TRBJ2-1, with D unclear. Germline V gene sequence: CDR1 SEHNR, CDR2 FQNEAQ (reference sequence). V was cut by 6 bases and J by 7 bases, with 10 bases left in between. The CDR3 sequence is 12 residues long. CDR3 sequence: CASRSSGNEQFF. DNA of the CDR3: TGTGCCAGCAGAAGTAGTGGAAATGAGCAGTTCTTC.

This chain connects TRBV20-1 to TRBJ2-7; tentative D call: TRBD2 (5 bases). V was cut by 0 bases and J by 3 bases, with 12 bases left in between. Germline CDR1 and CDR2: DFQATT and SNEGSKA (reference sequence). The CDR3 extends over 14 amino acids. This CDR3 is CSARDGLAFYEQYF. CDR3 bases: TGCAGTGCTAGAGATGGGTTAGCGTTCTACGAGCAGTACTTC.

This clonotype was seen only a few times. CDR3 in DNA: TGCAGTGCTAGAGTCGGGACAGGGGGTAACGAGCAGTACTTC. It yields the protein CSARVGTGGNEQYF. This chain links TRBV20-1 with TRBJ2-7; the match to TRBD1 covers 11 bases. This CDR3 region has 14 residues. V lost 1 base, J lost 5 bases, and 4 bases stayed unmatched. Germline values: CDR1 DFQATT, CDR2 SNEGSKA (reference sequence).

The CDR3 coding sequence is TGCGCCAGCAGCCCTCGGGGGCACGACTACGAGCAGTACTTC. It specifies CASSPRGHDYEQYF. The chain combines TRBV5-1 with TRBJ2-7; D could derive from TRBD1 or TRBD2 (6 bases each). The V end lost 4 bases, the J end lost 3 bases, and 14 bases lay between the germline ends. Per the germline V gene, CDR1 is SGHRS and CDR2 is YFSETQ. This CDR3 is 14 amino acids long.

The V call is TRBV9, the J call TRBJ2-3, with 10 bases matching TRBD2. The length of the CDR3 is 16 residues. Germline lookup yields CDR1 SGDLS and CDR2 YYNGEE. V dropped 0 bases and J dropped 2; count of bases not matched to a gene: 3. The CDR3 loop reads CASSVEAGGFTDTQYF. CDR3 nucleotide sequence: TGTGCCAGCAGCGTAGAAGCGGGGGGGTTCACAGATACGCAGTATTTT.

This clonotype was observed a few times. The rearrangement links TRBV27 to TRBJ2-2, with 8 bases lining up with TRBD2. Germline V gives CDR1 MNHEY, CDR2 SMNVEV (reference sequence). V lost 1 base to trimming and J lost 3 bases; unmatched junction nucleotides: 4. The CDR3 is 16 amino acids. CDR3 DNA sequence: TGTGCCAGCAGTTTATTTAGCGGGATGGACACCGGGGAGCTGTTTTTT. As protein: CASSLFSGMDTGELFF.